The entry below describes one T cell receptor beta chain. Antigen specificity is unknown. Reverse transcription used about 0.45 to 1 ug RNA and random hexamers. One entry per CDR3 protein, called by TCRdb with MiXCR from the immunoSEQ multiplex PCR reads. The table has under 250,000 distinct CDR3 sequences, around 93% seen once. The data were obtained in a study of CD8 T cells in Susac syndrome. The multiple sclerosis controls consisted of treatment-naive patients with relapsing-remitting disease, either stable or active. TEMRA cells were FACS-enriched, with CD8+ and CD4+ T cells isolated negatively. Overall study findings and caveats: Acknowledgment was made by the study that its TCR sequencing and HLA analysis involved a relatively small number of individuals.

The V end was cut by 2 bases, the J end by 6 bases, with 12 bases between. Germline CDR1 SGHRS, CDR2 YFSETQ. This CDR3 spans 13 amino acids. This clonotype was sampled from a human donor with multiple sclerosis. Sequencing was done on a sample of CD4+ T cells from PBMCs. This chain links TRBV5-1 with TRBJ2-7; D remains unclear. Here the CDR3 reads CASSFWGTFEQYF. The CDR3 DNA sequence: TGCGCCAGCAGCTTTTGGGGAACCTTCGAGCAGTACTTC. Combining the CDR3 with reference TRBV5-1 and TRBJ2-7 gives the whole variable domain KAGVTQTPRYLIKTRGQQVTLSCSPISGHRSVSWYQQTPGQGLQFLFEYFSETQRNKGNFPGRFSGRQFSNSRSEMNVSTLELGDSALYLCASSFWGTFEQYFGPGTRLTVT.